This TCR beta chain was recorded in a study of PD-1 blockade in mismatch repair-deficient tumors. As to this clone: The target antigen is unknown.

Germline CDR1 SGHRS, CDR2 YFSETQ. The ends were cut back, 1 base at V and 3 bases at J, with 8 bases in the middle. There are 13 residues in the CDR3. Study findings and constraints: Tumor-resident clones, often absent from pretreatment blood, expanded after pembrolizumab and then contracted.

Sequencing was performed with immunoSEQ multiplex PCR; in TCRdb, only in-frame clones are kept and a portion is missing. The sample has some 40,000 clones; 75% to 90% are singletons. The sequence was obtained from an adult with mismatch repair-deficient cancer. Sequenced here: PBMCs, sampled approximately 9 months after starting pembrolizumab. V is TRBV5-1 and J is TRBJ2-7, with no clear D. CDR3 coding DNA: TGCGCCAGCAGCTTGACAGTTTTCTACGAGCAGTACTTC. Translating gives CASSLTVFYEQYF.